This TCR beta chain was sequenced during a study of cytomegalovirus exposure and HLA in healthy donors. Germline CDR1 SGHAT, CDR2 FQNNGV. This CDR3 has 15 amino acids. Losses at the gene ends were 3 bases for V and 0 bases for J; bases not matched to a gene: 4. With respect to this clone: Its antigen remains unknown.

PCR primers comprised 60 Vbeta and 13 Jbeta primers. Assay used: immunoSEQ multiplex PCR; TCRdb lists only in-frame clones, some missing. The sample consists of approximately 100,000 clones, over 60% of them appearing once. Whole-study findings and limits: A later analysis linked a missense variant in DCLRE1C to the trimming of TCR beta V and J genes.

The clonotype originates from a man in his fifties or sixties in good health and CMV-seropositive. Sequencing was carried out using PBMCs. The V call is TRBV11-2, the J call TRBJ1-1, with TRBD1 identical over 7 bases. The CDR3: CASSFRGALNTEAFF. The DNA for the CDR3 is TGTGCCAGCAGCTTCAGGGGGGCTCTGAACACTGAAGCTTTCTTT.